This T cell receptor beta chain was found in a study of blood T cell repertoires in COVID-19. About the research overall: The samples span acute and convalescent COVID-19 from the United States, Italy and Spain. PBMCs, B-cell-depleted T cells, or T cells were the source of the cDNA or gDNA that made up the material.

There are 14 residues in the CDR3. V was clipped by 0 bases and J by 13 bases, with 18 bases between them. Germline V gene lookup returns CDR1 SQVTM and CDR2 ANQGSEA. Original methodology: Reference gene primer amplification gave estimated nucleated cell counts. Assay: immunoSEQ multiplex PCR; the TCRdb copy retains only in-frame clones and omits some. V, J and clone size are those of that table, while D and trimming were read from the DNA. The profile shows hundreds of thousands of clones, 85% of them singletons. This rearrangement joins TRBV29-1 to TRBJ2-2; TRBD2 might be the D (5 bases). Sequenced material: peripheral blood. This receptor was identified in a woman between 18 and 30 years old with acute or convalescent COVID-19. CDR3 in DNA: TGCAGCGTTGAAGATGGGCGACGGACCCGGGGGCTGTTTTTT. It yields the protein CSVEDGRRTRGLFF.